These 12 T cell receptor beta chains were all obtained from the same sample, sequenced in a study of Graves' ophthalmopathy and Graves' hyperthyroidism. RNA transcripts provided the template for amplifying TCR beta CDR3 regions. Following a first-round RT-PCR that used HTBI primers, a second-round multiplex PCR was carried out. MiXCR, run by TCRdb on the multiplex PCR reads, gives a single entry per CDR3 protein. The data contain a few hundred thousand distinct CDR3 sequences, about a sixth of them singletons. The sequenced sample was peripheral blood. The receptor source for this set is a woman aged 18 to 35 with Graves' ophthalmopathy.

This clonotype was seen a handful of times. The chain joins TRBV6-2 or TRBV6-3 to TRBJ2-5, with 10 bases that match TRBD2. The CDR3 spans 15 residues. Germline V gene sequence: CDR1 MNHEY, CDR2 SVGEGT. Unmatched junction bases numbered 9, after V lost 4 bases and J lost 7 bases. In nucleotides, the CDR3 is TGTGCCAGCAGTTGGAAAGCGGGAGGGCTAGGGACCCAGTACTTC. Translation: CASSWKAGGLGTQYF.

The V and J genes are TRBV2 and TRBJ2-7; D remains ambiguous. In germline, CDR1 is SNHLY, CDR2 FYNNEI. Deletions cut 3 bases from V and 6 bases from J, with 9 bases between. The CDR3 loop spans 12 amino acids. CDR3 sequence (DNA): TGTGCCAGCAGTGAGATCAGACCCGAGCAGTACTTC. Its protein product is CASSEIRPEQYF.

The sample holds many counts of this clonotype. The V call is TRBV6-1, the J call TRBJ2-6; TRBD2 is a possible D gene (5 bases). Germline CDR1 reads MNHNS; CDR2 reads SASEGT. The V and J ends lost 1 base and 0 bases respectively, with 16 bases between them. The CDR3 is 19 amino acids. The CDR3 sequence is CASSEVGVVRLSGANVLTF. The CDR3 coding sequence is TGTGCCAGCAGTGAAGTGGGAGTGGTCCGCCTCTCTGGGGCCAACGTCCTGACTTTC.

V usage is TRBV4-3 and J usage is TRBJ2-7; D call uncertain. From germline, CDR1 is LGHNA and CDR2 YSLEER. The CDR3 loop spans 15 amino acids. The V end was cut by 1 base, the J end by 2 bases, with 12 bases between. The CDR3 region has the DNA TGCGCCAGCAGCCAAGGCTCGGGTTCTACCTACGAGCAGTACTTC. Translated, it gives CASSQGSGSTYEQYF.

There are many counts of this clonotype. CDR3 DNA: TGTGCCAGCATGAGGGTTGTGGCCTCCTACGAGCAGTACTTC. Its protein is CASMRVVASYEQYF. The rearrangement uses TRBV6-2 or TRBV6-3 and TRBJ2-7, with D perhaps TRBD2 (5 bases). CDR1 MNHEY and CDR2 SVGEGT come from the germline V gene. The CDR3 sequence is 14 residues long. Trimming took off 7 bases at V and 0 bases at J, with 13 bases between the two ends.

J is TRBJ2-2 and V is TRBV27, with TRBD2 matching over 8 bases. The trim removed 3 bases at V and 4 bases at J, leaving 10 bases unmatched. The CDR3 sequence is 17 residues long. Germline V lookup: CDR1 MNHEY, CDR2 SMNVEV (reference sequence). The chain's CDR3 is CASSFGGRPPSTGELFF. For the CDR3, the DNA is TGTGCCAGCAGTTTTGGCGGGAGGCCCCCCAGCACCGGGGAGCTGTTTTTT.

The sample holds many counts of this clonotype. This chain joins TRBV7-2 and TRBJ1-5; D might be TRBD1 (5 bases). Germline assignment: CDR1 SGHTA and CDR2 FQGNSA. The CDR3 length is 13 residues. The V gene lost 3 bases and the J gene lost 7 bases, with 10 bases spanning the gap. CDR3 residues: CASSFGPGQPQHF. The CDR3 DNA sequence: TGTGCCAGCAGCTTTGGCCCAGGGCAGCCCCAGCATTTT.

This clonotype has ten or more counts. J is TRBJ1-2 and V is TRBV6-1, with 8 positions matching TRBD1. This CDR3 comprises 16 residues. V shed 5 bases and J 6 bases; nucleotides not matched to a gene: 14. Germline V CDR1 and CDR2: MNHNS, SASEGT. CDR3 amino acids: CASSKGQEYRLNGYTF. The DNA for the CDR3 is TGTGCCAGCAGTAAGGGACAGGAATATCGCTTAAATGGCTACACCTTC.

This clonotype was detected ten times or more. The chain employs TRBV4-3 and TRBJ1-2, with 8 positions matching TRBD1. J lost 2 bases, V lost 4 bases, and 6 bases had no gene match. The CDR3 extends over 15 amino acids. Germline loops: CDR1 LGHNA, CDR2 YSLEER. The CDR3 region is CASSPTWTGNYGYTF. Written as DNA, the CDR3 is TGCGCCAGCAGCCCCACCTGGACAGGGAACTATGGCTACACCTTC.

The chain combines TRBV19 with TRBJ1-2; D is unresolved. Germline CDR1 is LNHDA and CDR2 is SQIVND (reference sequence). V shed 4 bases and J shed 2 bases, with 5 bases lying between them. The CDR3 consists of 12 residues. The CDR3 DNA sequence: TGTGCCAGTAGTAGCAGGAACTATGGCTACACCTTC. It is translated as CASSSRNYGYTF.

The V and J genes are TRBV7-2 and TRBJ1-5; D remains ambiguous. This CDR3 has 13 amino acids. Germline-derived CDR1 and CDR2 are SGHTA and FQGNSA. V lost 4 bases and J 4 bases, leaving 8 bases between the germline ends. The CDR3 sequence is CASSSELNQPQHF. DNA of the CDR3: TGTGCCAGCAGCTCCGAACTGAATCAGCCCCAGCATTTT. Full variable domain (outside the CDR3, taken from reference TRBV7-2 and TRBJ1-5): GAGVSQSPSNKVTEKGKDVELRCDPISGHTALYWYRQSLGQGLEFLIYFQGNSAPDKSGLPSDRFSAERTGGSVSTLTIQRTQQEDSAVYLCASSSELNQPQHFGDGTRLSIL.

In its sample, this clonotype was seen many times. This sequence joins TRBV29-1 and TRBJ2-7; 10 bases map to TRBD1. This CDR3 contains 13 residues. Per the germline V gene, CDR1 is SQVTM and CDR2 is ANQGSEA. V lost 6 bases, J lost 3 bases, and 5 bases stayed unmatched. CDR3 sequence reads: CSVAGQGNYEQYF. The CDR3 DNA reads as TGCAGCGTGGCGGGACAGGGGAACTACGAGCAGTACTTC.